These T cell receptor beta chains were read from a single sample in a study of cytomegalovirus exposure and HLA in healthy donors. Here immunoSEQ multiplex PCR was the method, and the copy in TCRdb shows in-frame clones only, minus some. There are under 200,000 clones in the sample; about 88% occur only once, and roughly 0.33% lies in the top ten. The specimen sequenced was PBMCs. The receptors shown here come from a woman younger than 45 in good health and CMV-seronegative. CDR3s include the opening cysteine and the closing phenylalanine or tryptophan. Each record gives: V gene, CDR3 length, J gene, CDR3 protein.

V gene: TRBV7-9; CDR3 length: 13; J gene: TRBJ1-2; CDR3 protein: CASSLGEKNGYTF
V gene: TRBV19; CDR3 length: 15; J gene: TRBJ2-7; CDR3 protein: CASSVEREGTYEQYF
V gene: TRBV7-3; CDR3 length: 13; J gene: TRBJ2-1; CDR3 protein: CASSLRSYNEQFF
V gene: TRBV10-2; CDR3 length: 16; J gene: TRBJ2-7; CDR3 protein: CASSGPISGGGREQYF
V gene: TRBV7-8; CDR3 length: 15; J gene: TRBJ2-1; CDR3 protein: CASSFSGSGRNEQFF
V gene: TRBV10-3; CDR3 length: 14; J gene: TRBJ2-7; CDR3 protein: CAISGTGTYYEQYF
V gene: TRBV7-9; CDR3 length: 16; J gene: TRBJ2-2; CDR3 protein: CASRPTGGQRSGELFF
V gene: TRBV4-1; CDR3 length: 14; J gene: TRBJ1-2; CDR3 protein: CASSQEGTAQGYTF
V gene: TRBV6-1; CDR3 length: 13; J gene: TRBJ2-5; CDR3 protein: CASPYRGQETQYF
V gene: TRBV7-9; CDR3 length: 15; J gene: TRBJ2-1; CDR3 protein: CSSSRTSGRASEQFF
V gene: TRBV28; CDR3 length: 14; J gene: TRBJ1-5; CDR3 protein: CASSLIGSLQPQHF
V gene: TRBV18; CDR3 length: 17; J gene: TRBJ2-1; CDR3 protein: CASSPQSRGSGPIGQFF
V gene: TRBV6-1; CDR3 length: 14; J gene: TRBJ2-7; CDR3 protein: CASRLRTGYYEQYF
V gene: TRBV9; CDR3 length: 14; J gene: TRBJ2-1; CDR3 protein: CASSVQGKYNEQFF
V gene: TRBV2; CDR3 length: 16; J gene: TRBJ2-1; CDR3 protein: CASSGGTGRGGDEQFF
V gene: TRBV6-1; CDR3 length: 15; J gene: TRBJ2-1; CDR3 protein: CASMTSGGSYNEQFF
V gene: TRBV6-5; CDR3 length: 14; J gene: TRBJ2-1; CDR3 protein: CASSYSGSHIEQFF
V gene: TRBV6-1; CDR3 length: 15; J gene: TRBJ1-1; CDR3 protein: CASRAGQGGHTEAFF
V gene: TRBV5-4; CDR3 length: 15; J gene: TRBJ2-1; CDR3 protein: CASSLGTGLYNEQFF
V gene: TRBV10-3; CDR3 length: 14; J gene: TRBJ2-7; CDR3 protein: CAIGRFERPYEQYF
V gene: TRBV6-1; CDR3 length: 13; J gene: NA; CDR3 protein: CASSEGRIHEQYF
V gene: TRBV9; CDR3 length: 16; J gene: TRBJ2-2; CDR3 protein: CASSPQGTGYTGELFF
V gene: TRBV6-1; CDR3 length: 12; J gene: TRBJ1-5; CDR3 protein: CAAGTNHQPQHF
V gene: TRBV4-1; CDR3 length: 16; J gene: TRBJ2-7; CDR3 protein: CASSQVTTHRNYEQYF
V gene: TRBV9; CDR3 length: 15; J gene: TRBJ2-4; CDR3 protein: CASSVAGAAKNIQYF
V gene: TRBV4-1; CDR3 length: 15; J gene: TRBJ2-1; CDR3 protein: CASSQEQRGDNEQFF
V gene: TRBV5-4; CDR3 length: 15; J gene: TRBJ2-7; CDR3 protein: CASSLDRMNPYEQYF
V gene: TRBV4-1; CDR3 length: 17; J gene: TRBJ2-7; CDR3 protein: CASSPRLERGSSYEQYF
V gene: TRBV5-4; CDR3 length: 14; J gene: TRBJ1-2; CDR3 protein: CASSPRQGGKGYTF
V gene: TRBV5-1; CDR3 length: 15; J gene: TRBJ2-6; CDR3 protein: CASSLVQSGANVLTF
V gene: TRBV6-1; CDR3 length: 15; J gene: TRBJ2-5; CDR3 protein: CASSELASGRKTQYF
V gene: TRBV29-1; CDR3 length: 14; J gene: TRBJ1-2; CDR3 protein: CSVLPTGANYGYTF
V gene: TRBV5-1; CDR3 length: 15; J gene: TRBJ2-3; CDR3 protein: CASSLEGSGTDTQYF
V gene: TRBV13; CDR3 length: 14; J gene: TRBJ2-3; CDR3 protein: CASSPGLASDTQYF
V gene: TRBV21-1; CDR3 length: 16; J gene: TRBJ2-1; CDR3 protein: CASKGMLAGAVNEQFF
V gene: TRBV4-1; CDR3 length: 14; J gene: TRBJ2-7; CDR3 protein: CASSLLGLAGEQYF
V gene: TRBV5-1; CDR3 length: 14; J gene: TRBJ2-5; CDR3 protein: CASSSSGFQETQYF
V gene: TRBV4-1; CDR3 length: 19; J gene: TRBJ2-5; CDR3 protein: CASSQDPSGSPSEEETQYF
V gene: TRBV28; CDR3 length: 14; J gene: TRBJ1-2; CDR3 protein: CASSTTGSNYGYTF
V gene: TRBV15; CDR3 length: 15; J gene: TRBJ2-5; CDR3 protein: CATSRDRGPQETQYF